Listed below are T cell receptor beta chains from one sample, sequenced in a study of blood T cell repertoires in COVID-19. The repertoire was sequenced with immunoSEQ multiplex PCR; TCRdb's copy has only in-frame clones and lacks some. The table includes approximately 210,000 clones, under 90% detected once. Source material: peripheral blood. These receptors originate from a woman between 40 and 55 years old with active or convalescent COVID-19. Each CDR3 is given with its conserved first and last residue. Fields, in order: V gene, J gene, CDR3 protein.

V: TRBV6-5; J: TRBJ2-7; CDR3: CASSYSGLSYEQYF
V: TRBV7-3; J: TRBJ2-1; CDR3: CASSYRTSGRNEQFF
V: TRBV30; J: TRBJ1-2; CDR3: CAWSGIQGFRYGYTF
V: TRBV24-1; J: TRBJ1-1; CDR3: CATSAPGGNTEAFF
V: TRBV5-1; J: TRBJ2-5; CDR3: CASSFRTGQETQYF
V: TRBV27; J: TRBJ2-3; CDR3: CASSNQGGGGGTQYF
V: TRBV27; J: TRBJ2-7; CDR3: CASSSPYSGYEQYF
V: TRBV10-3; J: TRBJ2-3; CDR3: CATRQGTDTQYF
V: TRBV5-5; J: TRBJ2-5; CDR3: CASSLAWVSGKGSETQYF
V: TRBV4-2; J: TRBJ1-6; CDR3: CASSQETGGPFSYNSPLHF
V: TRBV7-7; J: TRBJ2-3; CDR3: CASSIGTSDTDTQYF
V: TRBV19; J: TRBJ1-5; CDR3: CASTNRGGASNQPQHF
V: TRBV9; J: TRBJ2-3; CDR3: CASSVLAGGAFSTDTQYF
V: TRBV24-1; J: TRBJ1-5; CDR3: CATSVSLGPQHF
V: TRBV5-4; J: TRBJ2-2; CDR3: CASSLGGLVGTGELFF